One sample yielded the 21 T cell receptor beta chains listed below, sequenced in a study of blood T cell repertoires in COVID-19. Repertoires were generated with immunoSEQ multiplex PCR, while TCRdb's copy carries only in-frame clones and drops some. The sample lists approximately 250,000 clones; around 93% were seen once. Sequenced input: PBMCs or T cells enriched from blood (not recorded which). The receptors here all came from a man aged 35-49 years who had been exposed to COVID-19.

Details on this clone: This sample also contains other DNA sequences that code for the same CDR3. This chain connects TRBV7-3 to TRBJ2-5; TRBD2 might be the D (5 bases). This CDR3 is built from 14 residues. With 1 base removed from V and 2 bases from J, the gap between germline ends came to 8 bases. Germline V gene lookup returns CDR1 SGHTA and CDR2 FQGTGA. The CDR3 here is CASSLIGGQETQYF. The CDR3 DNA reads TGTGCCAGCAGCTTAATCGGCGGGCAAGAGACCCAGTACTTC.

The J gene is TRBJ2-3, the V gene TRBV7-9; 7 bases map to TRBD1. Germline V lookup: CDR1 SEHNR, CDR2 FQNEAQ (reference sequence). CDR3 length: 16 residues. V gave up 5 bases and J gave up 4 bases; unmatched junction bases: 12. The CDR3 loop is CASSPRWDSLSDTQYF. The CDR3 nucleotides read TGTGCCAGCAGCCCACGATGGGACAGCCTATCAGATACGCAGTATTTT.

The chain has TRBV9 and TRBJ1-3; 9 bases fit TRBD1. Germline V lookup: CDR1 SGDLS, CDR2 YYNGEE. The CDR3 contains 16 residues. V trimming: 2 bases; J trimming: 0 bases; junction bases outside the gene matches: 3. CDR3 sequence: CASSVGQGNSGNTIYF. The CDR3 DNA reads TGTGCCAGCAGCGTTGGACAGGGGAACTCTGGAAACACCATATATTTT. The full variable domain, rest sourced from reference TRBV9 and TRBJ1-3, is DSGVTQTPKHLITATGQRVTLRCSPRSGDLSVYWYQQSLDQGLQFLIQYYNGEERAKGNILERFSAQQFPDLHSELNLSSLELGDSALYFCASSVGQGNSGNTIYFGEGSWLTVV.

The genes are TRBV18 and TRBJ1-3; D not resolved. The V and J ends lost 0 bases and 6 bases respectively, with 9 bases between them. Germline loops: CDR1 KGHSH, CDR2 LQKENI. The length of the CDR3 is 14 residues. The CDR3 region is CASSPPSRENTIYF. CDR3 nucleotides: TGTGCCAGCTCACCACCGAGTCGGGAAAACACCATATATTTT.

The table lists this clone with a count of one. The chain combines TRBV28 with TRBJ1-6, with TRBD1 identical over 7 bases. There are 17 residues in the CDR3. The V gene's germline CDR1 is MDHEN and CDR2 SYDVKM. After removal of 3 bases from V and 4 bases from J, the junction contained 9 bases not matched to a gene. The CDR3: CASSFSTGAPYNSPLHF. The CDR3 DNA is TGTGCCAGCAGTTTCTCTACAGGGGCTCCTTATAATTCACCCCTCCACTTT.

The chain is built from TRBV6-2 or TRBV6-3 and TRBJ2-3; 9 nucleotides agree with TRBD2. The CDR3 spans 16 residues. CDR1 is MNHEY, CDR2 SVGEGT, per germline. The junction had 6 bases not matched to a gene; V was cut back by 2 bases and J by 3 bases. Here the CDR3 reads CASSYDAGGGTDTQYF. CDR3 in DNA: TGTGCCAGCAGTTACGACGCGGGAGGGGGAACAGATACGCAGTATTTT.

This clone showed up just a few times. The V gene is TRBV7-2, the J gene TRBJ2-2, with 11 positions matching TRBD2. Germline CDR1 is SGHTA and CDR2 is FQGNSA. The V segment lost 5 bases and the J segment 4 bases; nucleotides outside the gene matches: 6. This CDR3 spans 16 amino acids. The CDR3 DNA is TGTGCCAGCAGCGGCCGACTAGCGGGAAGCACCGGGGAGCTGTTTTTT. This translates into CASSGRLAGSTGELFF.

The chain uses TRBV11-3 and TRBJ2-2, with a weak D call TRBD1 (5 bases). This CDR3 region has 15 residues. Germline CDR1 and CDR2: SGHNT and YENEEA. V was cut by 5 bases and J by 0 bases, with 10 bases left in between. DNA of the CDR3: TGTGCCAGCAGCCCCCCAGGGACGAACACCGGGGAGCTGTTTTTT. Translated: CASSPPGTNTGELFF.

The chain uses TRBV30 and TRBJ2-7; 7 bases are shared with TRBD2. Germline loops: CDR1 GTSNPN, CDR2 SVGIG (reference sequence). The trim removed 5 bases at V and 6 bases at J, leaving 4 bases unmatched. The CDR3 totals 11 residues. This chain's CDR3 is CAWVGGSEQYF. The CDR3, as DNA: TGTGCCTGGGTGGGAGGGAGCGAGCAGTACTTC. Using reference TRBV30 and TRBJ2-7 for the parts outside the CDR3, the full variable domain is SQTIHQWPATLVQPVGSPLSLECTVEGTSNPNLYWYRQAAGRGLQLLFYSVGIGQISSEVPQNLSASRPQDRQFILSSKKLLLSDSGFYLCAWVGGSEQYFGPGTRLTVT.

The chain links TRBV19 to TRBJ1-3; 8 bases line up with TRBD1. Unmatched junction bases numbered 4, after V lost 5 bases and J lost 1 base. Germline assignment: CDR1 LNHDA and CDR2 SQIVND (reference sequence). CDR3 length equals 15 residues. CDR3 region: CASSSQGASGNTIYF. CDR3 sequence (DNA): TGTGCCAGTAGTTCGCAGGGGGCGTCTGGAAACACCATATATTTT.

The V gene is TRBV7-9, the J gene TRBJ1-2; D remains unclear. The CDR3 has 14 amino acids. CDR1 is SEHNR, CDR2 FQNEAQ, per germline (reference sequence). Deletions cut 5 bases from V and 2 bases from J, with 12 bases between. The CDR3 protein is CASSPIPRNYGYTF. In DNA form, the CDR3 reads TGTGCCAGCAGCCCTATCCCACGGAACTATGGCTACACCTTC. The complete variable domain, with remaining parts taken from reference TRBV7-9 and TRBJ1-2, reads DTGVSQNPRHKITKRGQNVTFRCDPISEHNRLYWYRQTLGQGPEFLTYFQNEAQLEKSRLLSDRFSAERPKGSFSTLEIQRTEQGDSAMYLCASSPIPRNYGYTFGSGTRLTVV.

CDR3 residues: CASGLGLAGMDEQFF. The DNA for the CDR3 is TGTGCTAGTGGTTTGGGTCTAGCGGGAATGGATGAGCAGTTCTTC. The rearrangement uses TRBV12-5 and TRBJ2-1; 9 bases align to TRBD2. Looked up from germline, CDR1 is LGHNT and CDR2 is FRNRAP. Trimming cost V 1 base and J 8 bases; bases outside gene matches: 6. This CDR3 region has 15 residues.

CDR3 loop: CASMAGGEKLFF. CDR3 DNA: TGTGCCAGCATGGCAGGTGGCGAAAAACTGTTTTTT. The chain joins TRBV2 to TRBJ1-4; D is undetermined. Germline lookup yields CDR1 SNHLY and CDR2 FYNNEI. This CDR3 has 12 amino acids. With 7 bases removed from V and 8 bases from J, the gap between germline ends came to 11 bases.

The CDR3 is CASSEFLGQGMNTEAFF. DNA for the CDR3: TGTGCCAGCAGTGAATTTCTAGGACAGGGGATGAACACTGAAGCTTTCTTT. The genes are TRBV6-1 and TRBJ1-1; 9 bases align to TRBD1. This CDR3 is built from 17 residues. Trimming cost V 2 bases and J 0 bases; bases outside gene matches: 7. Germline CDR1 reads MNHNS; CDR2 reads SASEGT.

This clone was counted once. The chain carries TRBV4-1 and TRBJ1-2; 11 bases map to TRBD1. The CDR3 runs to 16 residues. Germline trimming cut 4 bases from V and 1 base from J; bases unmatched to any gene: 5. Germline CDR1 MGHRA, CDR2 YSYEKL. Here the CDR3 DNA reads TGCGCCAGCAGCCTTGCCGGGACAGGGGGTAACTATGGCTACACCTTC. Protein product: CASSLAGTGGNYGYTF.

This rearrangement joins TRBV24-1 to TRBJ2-1; D might be TRBD2 (7 bases). From germline, CDR1 is KGHDR and CDR2 SFDVKD. V gave up 5 bases and J gave up 3 bases, with 10 bases separating them. The CDR3 is made up of 14 amino acids. The CDR3 coding sequence is TGTGCCACCAGTGTGGGGGGGCACTACAATGAGCAGTTCTTC. Translating gives CATSVGGHYNEQFF.

CDR3 coding DNA: TGTGCCAGCTCACCGACGGCCCCAGGGTACAATGAGCAGTTCTTC. The encoded protein is CASSPTAPGYNEQFF. This rearrangement joins TRBV18 to TRBJ2-1; a possible D gene is TRBD1 (5 bases). There are 15 residues in the CDR3. The V gene lost 3 bases and the J gene lost 4 bases, with 13 bases spanning the gap. The germline CDR1 and CDR2 sequences are KGHSH and LQKENI.

CDR3 sequence (DNA): TGTGCCTGGAGTGTACTCGTAGCGGGAGTTGCTGAGCAGTTCTTC. Encoded protein: CAWSVLVAGVAEQFF. The chain carries TRBV30 and TRBJ2-1; TRBD2 matches 9 bases. The CDR3 loop spans 15 amino acids. Germline values: CDR1 GTSNPN, CDR2 SVGIG (reference sequence). Trimming took 0 bases from V and 9 from J; bases not matched to a gene: 9.

This clone was seen more than once but under ten times. V gene TRBV5-4 combines with J gene TRBJ2-2; TRBD1 might be the D (5 bases). Germline V gene lookup returns CDR1 SGHNT and CDR2 YYREEE (reference sequence). The CDR3 is 14 amino acids. Trimming left V 4 bases short and J 1 base short, with 8 bases between. CDR3 in DNA: TGTGCCAGCAGCGAAAGGGGGAACACCGGGGAGCTGTTTTTT. The encoded protein is CASSERGNTGELFF.

V gene TRBV28 combines with J gene TRBJ2-2; possible D gene TRBD1, 6 bases. The CDR3 extends over 13 amino acids. Deletions cut 7 bases from V and 4 bases from J, with 10 bases between. The germline gives CDR1 MDHEN, CDR2 SYDVKM. CDR3 nucleotide sequence: TGTGCCAGCACACCAGGGGTCACCGGGGAGCTGTTTTTT. This gives the protein CASTPGVTGELFF.

This clone came up once. The rearrangement joins TRBV7-9 to TRBJ2-5; no clear D. Trimming took 3 bases from V and 4 from J, leaving 9 bases between them. The germline V gene encodes CDR1 SEHNR and CDR2 FQNEAQ (reference sequence). The CDR3 has 13 amino acids. CDR3 sequence reads: CASSFRHLETQYF. CDR3 in DNA: TGTGCCAGCAGCTTCAGACACTTAGAGACCCAGTACTTC.